A selection of T cell receptor beta chains follows, all from one sample in a study of blood T cell repertoires in COVID-19. The assay was immunoSEQ multiplex PCR, and TCRdb's table has in-frame clones only and misses some. The table shows 100,000 to 150,000 clones, with about 89% occurring only once. Sequencing was done on a sample of peripheral blood. These receptors originate from a man aged 45 to 65 with active COVID-19. CDR3s include the opening cysteine and the closing phenylalanine or tryptophan. The D gene is left open where the match is weak. Clone size appears in some rows only: once, few, many, or a class for an expanded clone.

J: TRBJ2-7
D: -
size: few
V: TRBV12-5
DNA: TGTGCTAGTGGTTTCGGTCCAGGGGGGAACTACGAGCAGTACTTC
CDR3: CASGFGPGGNYEQYF

J: TRBJ2-3
D: -
size: -
V: TRBV21-1
DNA: TGTGCCAGCAGCAAATACGCTGACAGTTATTGCACAGATACGCAGTATTTT
CDR3: CASSKYADSYCTDTQYF

J: TRBJ1-5
D: TRBD1
size: -
V: TRBV3-1/TRBV3-2
DNA: TGTGCCAGCAGCCATGGGACAGGGAAAGGCAATCAGCCCCAGCATTTT
CDR3: CASSHGTGKGNQPQHF

J: TRBJ2-3
D: TRBD2
size: -
V: TRBV11-2
DNA: TGTGCCAGCAGCTCAGCGGGGGGGTCCTTCGATACGCAGTATTTT
CDR3: CASSSAGGSFDTQYF

J: TRBJ2-3
D: TRBD2
size: -
V: TRBV11-2
DNA: TGTGCCAGCAGCTTATCTTTAGCGGGGGGGCCAGGAGATACGCAGTATTTT
CDR3: CASSLSLAGGPGDTQYF

J: TRBJ1-4
D: TRBD1
size: -
V: TRBV5-1
DNA: TGCGCCAGCAGCCTGAGTGCCGGGACAGGGAATGAAAAACTGTTTTTT
CDR3: CASSLSAGTGNEKLFF

J: TRBJ1-6
D: -
size: -
V: TRBV3-1/TRBV3-2
DNA: TGTGCCAGCAGCCAAGGGATGGGCAGGAGGGATTCACCCCTCCACTTT
CDR3: CASSQGMGRRDSPLHF

J: TRBJ2-7
D: TRBD1
size: -
V: TRBV4-3
DNA: TGCGCCAGCAGCCAAGAATACAGGGGGCTTCCTCACGAGCAGTACTTC
CDR3: CASSQEYRGLPHEQYF

J: TRBJ2-5
D: -
size: -
V: TRBV19
DNA: TGTGCCAGTAGTATAGGAGCCCGGGGTAAAGAGACCCAGTACTTC
CDR3: CASSIGARGKETQYF

J: TRBJ2-5
D: TRBD2
size: -
V: TRBV5-4
DNA: TGTGCCAGCAGCTTACCCCCCTCTGGCGGGGGGGCCCGTGAGACCCAGTACTTC
CDR3: CASSLPPSGGGARETQYF

J: TRBJ2-2
D: -
size: -
V: TRBV7-2
DNA: TGTGCCAGCAGTTACAGGGTGGCCGGGGAGCTGTTTTTT
CDR3: CASSYRVAGELFF

J: TRBJ1-2
D: -
size: -
V: TRBV4-2
DNA: TGTGCCAGCAGCCAAGACCACGGGGGTACCTATGGCTACACCTTC
CDR3: CASSQDHGGTYGYTF

J: TRBJ1-4
D: -
size: -
V: TRBV4-1
DNA: TGCGCCAGCAGCGAGGGGGATGAAAAACTGTTTTTT
CDR3: CASSEGDEKLFF

J: TRBJ2-1
D: -
size: -
V: TRBV7-2
DNA: TGTGCCAGCAGCTTAGACCCGAGGGACTTCAGCTCCTACAATGAGCAGTTCTTC
CDR3: CASSLDPRDFSSYNEQFF

J: TRBJ1-4
D: TRBD1
size: -
V: TRBV7-9
DNA: TGTGCCAGCAGCTTGCGACAGGGAAATGAAAAACTGTTTTTT
CDR3: CASSLRQGNEKLFF

J: TRBJ2-7
D: TRBD1
size: few
V: TRBV11-1
DNA: TGTGCCAGCGGACAGGACGAGCAGTACTTC
CDR3: CASGQDEQYF

J: TRBJ1-6
D: TRBD1
size: -
V: TRBV6-6
DNA: TGTGCCAGCAGTCCCGGACAGGGAAGGCCGAATTCACCCCTCCACTTT
CDR3: CASSPGQGRPNSPLHF

J: TRBJ2-7
D: -
size: -
V: TRBV7-2
DNA: TGTGCCAGCAGCTTAGTCACAGGGAACTCCTACGAGCAGTACTTC
CDR3: CASSLVTGNSYEQYF

J: TRBJ1-1
D: -
size: -
V: TRBV7-2
DNA: TGTGCCAGCAGCTTAGACGGCCAGAGGGAAGCTTTCTTT
CDR3: CASSLDGQREAFF

J: TRBJ2-3
D: TRBD2
size: -
V: TRBV3-1/TRBV3-2
DNA: TGTGCCAGCAGCCCGGGGGCCACTAGCGGTCTCACAGATACGCAGTATTTT
CDR3: CASSPGATSGLTDTQYF

J: TRBJ2-5
D: -
size: -
V: TRBV7-2
DNA: TGTGCCAGCAGCTTAGAGAGACACCAGGGGACCCAGTACTTC
CDR3: CASSLERHQGTQYF

J: TRBJ1-1
D: TRBD1
size: -
V: TRBV15
DNA: TGTGCCACCAGCAGGGGGCAGGGGGGCAGGACTGAAGCTTTCTTT
CDR3: CATSRGQGGRTEAFF

J: TRBJ1-2
D: -
size: -
V: TRBV19
DNA: TGTGCCAGTAGCGACACAGCTAACTATGGCTACACCTTC
CDR3: CASSDTANYGYTF

J: TRBJ2-3
D: TRBD2
size: -
V: TRBV10-3
DNA: TGTGCCATCAGTGAGGGGCCAGCGGGGGGCACAGATACGCAGTATTTT
CDR3: CAISEGPAGGTDTQYF

J: TRBJ2-3
D: TRBD2
size: many
V: TRBV5-1
DNA: TGCGCCAGCAGCTTGGTTAGCGGGGGGAACACAGATACGCAGTATTTT
CDR3: CASSLVSGGNTDTQYF

J: TRBJ2-3
D: TRBD1
size: -
V: TRBV7-3
DNA: TGTGCCAGCAGCTTAATTGCCGGGACAGCCACAGATACGCAGTATTTT
CDR3: CASSLIAGTATDTQYF

J: TRBJ2-7
D: -
size: -
V: TRBV5-6
DNA: TGTGCCAGCAGCTTGCATAGGGGTTACTACGAGCAGTACTTC
CDR3: CASSLHRGYYEQYF

J: TRBJ2-2
D: -
size: -
V: TRBV25-1
DNA: TGTGCCAGCATGAGGGAACGGAGCTACACCGGGGAGCTGTTTTTT
CDR3: CASMRERSYTGELFF

J: TRBJ2-5
D: -
size: -
V: TRBV12-1
DNA: TGTGCCAGCAGCCCGAGACTAGCGGGGGATACCCAAGAGACCCAGTACTTC
CDR3: CASSPRLAGDTQETQYF

J: TRBJ2-3
D: -
size: -
V: TRBV2
DNA: TGTGCCAGCAGTATTAAATCAGATACGCAGTATTTT
CDR3: CASSIKSDTQYF

J: TRBJ2-2
D: TRBD1
size: -
V: TRBV6-5
DNA: TGTGCCAGCAGTCGACAGGGGGCGCTCAGGGAGCTGTTTTTT
CDR3: CASSRQGALRELFF

J: TRBJ2-7
D: -
size: -
V: TRBV30
DNA: TGTGCCTGGAGGGTTGGTGGCAGAACCTACGAGCAGTACTTC
CDR3: CAWRVGGRTYEQYF

J: TRBJ2-2
D: TRBD1
size: -
V: TRBV24-1
DNA: TGTGCCACCAGTGTTGCCGGGACAGGGGCAGGGGGGGAGCTGTTTTTT
CDR3: CATSVAGTGAGGELFF

J: TRBJ1-2
D: TRBD1
size: -
V: TRBV30
DNA: TGTGCCTGGAGACAGGGGAATAACTATGGCTACACCTTC
CDR3: CAWRQGNNYGYTF

J: TRBJ1-1
D: -
size: once
V: TRBV4-1
DNA: TGCGCCAGCTCCCTAGTGGGGGGGGTGAACACTGAAGCTTTCTTT
CDR3: CASSLVGGVNTEAFF

J: TRBJ2-1
D: TRBD1
size: -
V: TRBV30
DNA: TGTGCCTCAGTAAAGGACAGGACAAAGTATGAGCAGTTCTTC
CDR3: CASVKDRTKYEQFF

J: TRBJ1-1
D: -
size: -
V: TRBV12-3/TRBV12-4
DNA: TGTGCCAGCACCGGGCGGGGGGACACTGAAGCTTTCTTT
CDR3: CASTGRGDTEAFF

J: TRBJ1-4
D: TRBD1
size: -
V: TRBV2
DNA: TGTGCCAGCGGACAGGGGCGGGCTGAACTGTTTTTT
CDR3: CASGQGRAELFF

J: TRBJ2-7
D: -
size: -
V: TRBV9
DNA: TGTGCCAGCAGTTGGGGGCGAGACTCAACCTACGAGCAGTACTTC
CDR3: CASSWGRDSTYEQYF